Listed below are T cell receptor beta chains from one sample, sequenced in a study of T-cell reconstitution after alpha-beta-depleted transplantation in children. TCRdb reprocessed the PCR reads with MiXCR, giving one entry per CDR3 protein. The sample records 40,000 to 55,000 distinct CDR3 sequences, roughly 5% being singletons. The sequences come from PBMCs, mostly from graft donor cells, collected 60 days after TCRalphabeta/CD19-depleted stem cell transplant. These receptors came from a female patient aged 2-10 years who had a stem cell transplant for aplastic anemia, so the T cells may come from the graft donor. Both conserved end residues are part of each CDR3. A D gene is named only where the DNA matches it firmly. Clone size is shown for a subset of rows, as once, few, many or a class of expanded clone.

16	TRBV11-3	.	TRBJ2-1	few	TGTGCCAGCAGCTTAGTGGCGGGTCCGCTTATCAGGGAGCAGTTCTTC	CASSLVAGPLIREQFF
14	TRBV5-6	.	TRBJ2-1	many	TGTGCCAGCAGCTTGGACCCAACATCCGATGAGCAGTTCTTC	CASSLDPTSDEQFF
13	TRBV20-1	.	TRBJ2-7	many	TGCAGTGCCACTCATCGCGGGGCCTACGAGCAGTACTTC	CSATHRGAYEQYF
15	TRBV27	TRBD2	TRBJ2-1	many	TGTGCCAGCAGTTTATATAGTAGCGGGTGGGAGAAGCAGTTCTTC	CASSLYSSGWEKQFF
13	TRBV2	TRBD1	TRBJ2-7	many	TGTGCCAGCAGCTGGACAGGGAAGGGCGAGCAGTACTTC	CASSWTGKGEQYF
12	TRBV20-1	.	TRBJ2-5	many	TGCAGTGCTTACAGGAGCCAAGAGACCCAGTACTTC	CSAYRSQETQYF
13	TRBV20-1	.	TRBJ2-5	many	TGCAGTGCGAGGGCACCACTGGGGGAGACCCAGTACTTC	CSARAPLGETQYF
18	TRBV7-2	TRBD2	TRBJ2-5	many	TGTGCCAGCAGCTTAGGGGGACTAGCGGGAGGGATACAAGAGACCCAGTACTTC	CASSLGGLAGGIQETQYF
11	TRBV28	.	TRBJ2-5	many	TGTGCCACCCAGCTTCAAGAGACCCAGTACTTC	CATQLQETQYF
15	TRBV20-1	.	TRBJ2-2	many	TGCAGTGCTAGATTCGGCGGGTCGAACACCGGGGAGCTGTTTTTT	CSARFGGSNTGELFF
19	TRBV4-1	TRBD1	TRBJ1-1	few	TGCGCCAGCAGCCGAATTTCCCCGCAAGTAGGGGGCGCGGAGACTGAAGCTTTCTTT	CASSRISPQVGGAETEAFF
15	TRBV7-9	.	TRBJ2-3	many	TGTGCCAGCAGCTTAGTGACGAGGGGCACAGATACGCAGTATTTT	CASSLVTRGTDTQYF
17	TRBV6-1	.	TRBJ2-1	many	TGTGCCAGCAGTGAAAGAGGTCGGGCTAGCGTCACCGGTGAGCAGTTCTTC	CASSERGRASVTGEQFF
12	TRBV7-9	.	TRBJ1-2	many	TGTGCCAGCAGCTTCGACAGCTATGGCTACACCTTC	CASSFDSYGYTF
14	TRBV30	TRBD2	TRBJ2-7	few	TGTGCCTGGTCGCGGGGGGGTTACGGCTACGAGCAGTACTTC	CAWSRGGYGYEQYF
12	TRBV6-6	.	TRBJ1-2	many	TGTGCCAGCAGCCAGACTAACTATGGCTACACCTTC	CASSQTNYGYTF
13	TRBV3-1	TRBD2	TRBJ2-1	many	TGTGCCAGCAGTCGTGGACTAGCGAATGAGCAGTTCTTC	CASSRGLANEQFF
15	TRBV7-2	.	TRBJ2-2	many	TGTGCCAGCAGCTTATTCGACAGCAACACCGGGGAGCTGTTTTTT	CASSLFDSNTGELFF
15	TRBV12-3/TRBV12-4	.	TRBJ1-4	many	TGTGCCAGCAGGACCGGAACCTCAACTAATGAAAAACTGTTTTTT	CASRTGTSTNEKLFF
21	TRBV6-5	TRBD2	TRBJ2-6	many	TGTGCCAGCAGTTACTCGAGCCCGGGACTACCTCGTAGCTCTGGGGCCAACGTCCTGACTTTC	CASSYSSPGLPRSSGANVLTF
15	TRBV4-1	.	TRBJ2-7	many	TGCGCCAGCAGCCAAGTGGCGGACACCTCCTACGAGCAGTACTTC	CASSQVADTSYEQYF
13	TRBV12-3/TRBV12-4	.	TRBJ1-2	.	TGTGCCAGCAGTCCCACTCCGGGGTTCGGCTACACCTTC	CASSPTPGFGYTF
16	TRBV5-1	TRBD2	TRBJ2-3	many	TGCGCCAGCAGTCCCAGCGGGAGCCGAGGCACAGATACGCAGTATTTT	CASSPSGSRGTDTQYF
14	TRBV12-3/TRBV12-4	.	TRBJ2-1	many	TGTGCCAGCTCAGTCGGGGCGGTTCAAAATGAGCAGTTCTTC	CASSVGAVQNEQFF
15	TRBV5-8	.	TRBJ1-1	many	TGTGCCAGCAGCTTGGCCATTGGAGTTTACACTGAAGCTTTCTTT	CASSLAIGVYTEAFF
14	TRBV6-6	.	TRBJ1-5	many	TGTGCCAGCAGTTACTACGGGGGAAATCAGCCCCAGCATTTT	CASSYYGGNQPQHF
13	TRBV7-3	.	TRBJ2-3	many	TGTGCCAGCAGCTTATCCCGCACAGATACGCAGTATTTT	CASSLSRTDTQYF
17	TRBV30	TRBD2	TRBJ2-1	.	TGTGCCTGGAGTAACCCAGAAAGCGGGAGGGCCCTCAATGAGCAGTTCTTC	CAWSNPESGRALNEQFF
16	TRBV7-2	.	TRBJ1-2	few	TGTGCCAGCAGCTTAATAGGGGAGATGACTAACTTTGGCTACACCTTC	CASSLIGEMTNFGYTF
17	TRBV12-3/TRBV12-4	.	TRBJ2-1	.	TGTGCCAGCATTCCCGGGGGGGGGGACAGTTCCTACAATGAGCAGTTCTTC	CASIPGGGDSSYNEQFF
15	TRBV18	.	TRBJ1-5	many	TGTGCCAGCTCACCATACGCCGGGGTAATGCAGCCCCAGCATTTT	CASSPYAGVMQPQHF
15	TRBV7-8	.	TRBJ2-3	many	TGTGCCAGCAGCTTAGCGGGTTCTAGCACAGATACGCAGTATTTT	CASSLAGSSTDTQYF
15	TRBV7-3	.	TRBJ2-3	many	TGTGCCAGCAGCAAGACTAGGACTAGCACAGATACGCAGTATTTT	CASSKTRTSTDTQYF
12	TRBV5-6	.	TRBJ1-2	many	TGTGCCAGCAGCTCGGGTGACTATGGCTACACCTTC	CASSSGDYGYTF
15	TRBV20-1	TRBD1	TRBJ1-2	.	TGCAGTGCTAGAGTCCCGGGACAGGGGGCGCGGGGCTACACCTTC	CSARVPGQGARGYTF
12	TRBV30	.	TRBJ2-2	.	TGTGCCTGGATATGGGGGACCGGGGAGCTGTTTTTT	CAWIWGTGELFF
15	TRBV6-5	.	TRBJ2-2	many	TGTGCCAGCAGTTCTCTAGGACATTACACCGGGGAGCTGTTTTTT	CASSSLGHYTGELFF
18	TRBV4-3	.	TRBJ2-5	few	TGCGCCAGCAGCCAAGGTTGTTGGGTTTTTCGACATTCGGAGACCCAGTACTTC	CASSQGCWVFRHSETQYF
15	TRBV7-9	.	TRBJ2-4	many	TGTGCCAGCAGCTTAGTGACAGGTGACAAAAACATTCAGTACTTC	CASSLVTGDKNIQYF
15	TRBV20-1	.	TRBJ2-5	many	TGCAGTGCTAGAGATACAGGGACACACCAAGAGACCCAGTACTTC	CSARDTGTHQETQYF
16	TRBV5-1	.	TRBJ1-2	.	TGCGCCAGCAGCGAGGATCCGGGACGGAGATCCGATGGCTACACCTTC	CASSEDPGRRSDGYTF
13	TRBV12-3/TRBV12-4	TRBD2	TRBJ2-5	many	TGTGCCAGCAGCCTAGCGGACCCAGAGACCCAGTACTTC	CASSLADPETQYF
15	TRBV29-1	.	TRBJ2-3	many	TGCAGCGTTGGGTCGACGGGCGGTTACACAGATACGCAGTATTTT	CSVGSTGGYTDTQYF
16	TRBV20-1	TRBD2	TRBJ2-2	many	TGCAGTGCTAGAGATCCTAGCGGGAGGGCCCCCGGGGAGCTGTTTTTT	CSARDPSGRAPGELFF
13	TRBV3-1	TRBD1	TRBJ1-4	many	TGTGCCAGCAGCCAGCAGGGGGGCGAAAAACTGTTTTTT	CASSQQGGEKLFF
16	TRBV20-1	TRBD2	TRBJ2-7	.	TGCTGGGCTAGACGGGTACTAGCGGGAGGGCCAGGCGAGCAGTACTTC	CWARRVLAGGPGEQYF
17	TRBV6-1	.	TRBJ1-5	.	TGTGCCAGCAGTGCTTTTTTATCCGGAGGAGTCAATCAGCCCCAGCATTTT	CASSAFLSGGVNQPQHF
11	TRBV20-1	.	TRBJ2-3	many	TGCAGTGCTAGGTCCGGGGATACGCAGTATTTT	CSARSGDTQYF
14	TRBV28	.	TRBJ2-4	many	TGTGCCAGCAGTTCGGGACTAGCCAAAAACATTCAGTACTTC	CASSSGLAKNIQYF
13	TRBV9	.	TRBJ2-5	many	TGTGCCAGCGCCGAGGACGGACGAGAGACCCAGTACTTC	CASAEDGRETQYF
15	TRBV7-9	.	TRBJ2-3	once	TGTGCCAGCGGCAACAGGGTCTCTAGCACAGATACGCAGTATTTT	CASGNRVSSTDTQYF
15	TRBV5-1	.	TRBJ1-1	many	TGCGCCAGCAGCTTTGAGGGGAGGGGGAACACTGAAGCTTTCTTT	CASSFEGRGNTEAFF
13	TRBV7-3	.	TRBJ1-1	many	TGTGCCAGCAGCTTACAGGGTTCCACTGAAGCTTTCTTT	CASSLQGSTEAFF
14	TRBV6-6	TRBD2	TRBJ2-1	many	TGTGCCAGCAGTTATACTAGCGGGAGGTATGAGCAGTTCTTC	CASSYTSGRYEQFF
15	TRBV9	.	TRBJ2-5	many	TGTGCCAGCAGCGTAAGCGGCGGGCTGGGGGAGACCCAGTACTTC	CASSVSGGLGETQYF